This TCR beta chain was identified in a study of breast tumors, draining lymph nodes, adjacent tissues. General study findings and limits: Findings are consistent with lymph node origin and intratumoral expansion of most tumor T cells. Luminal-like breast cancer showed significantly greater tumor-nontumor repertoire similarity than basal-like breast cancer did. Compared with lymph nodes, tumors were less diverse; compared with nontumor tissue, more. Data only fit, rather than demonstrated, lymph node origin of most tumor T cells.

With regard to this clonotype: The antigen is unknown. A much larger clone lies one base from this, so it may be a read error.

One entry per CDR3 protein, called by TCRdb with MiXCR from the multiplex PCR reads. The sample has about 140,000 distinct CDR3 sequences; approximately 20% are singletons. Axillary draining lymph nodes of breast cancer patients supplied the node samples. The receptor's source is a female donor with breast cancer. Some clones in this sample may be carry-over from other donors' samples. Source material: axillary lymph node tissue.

The CDR3, as DNA: TGCAGCGTTGGTGTAAATGAGCAGTTCTTC. It encodes CSVGVNEQFF. The chain links TRBV29-1 to TRBJ2-1; D remains ambiguous. The V and J ends lost 4 bases and 7 bases respectively, with 5 bases between them. Looked up from germline, CDR1 is SQVTM and CDR2 is ANQGSEA. CDR3 length: 10 residues.